Presented here are 27 T cell receptor beta chains from one specimen sequenced in a study of shared clonotypes between healthy human individuals. Clones were sequenced by immunoSEQ multiplex PCR, and TCRdb holds only the in-frame ones, with some missing. The table shows roughly 2,500,000 clones, with more than 85% occurring only once. What was sequenced was naive CD4+ T cells from PBMCs. Subset indicated: CD45RA+ positively selected. Every receptor here comes from a man aged 18 to 30 in good health. Some clones in this sample may be carry-over from other donors' samples.

The chain is built from TRBV4-1 and TRBJ2-7, with 11 nucleotides matching TRBD2. V lost 3 bases to trimming and J lost 5 bases; unmatched junction nucleotides: 9. The CDR3 is 16 residues long. Germline CDR1 MGHRA, CDR2 YSYEKL. CDR3 in amino acids: CASSQMHGSGRDEQYF. As DNA, the CDR3 is TGCGCCAGCAGCCAGATGCATGGTAGCGGGAGGGACGAGCAGTACTTC.

The chain recombines TRBV14 with TRBJ1-5, with unresolved D. Germline CDR1 reads SGHDN; CDR2 reads FVKESK. The CDR3 runs to 12 residues. V lost 5 bases, J lost 0 bases, and 2 bases lay in between. This CDR3 reads CASSDSNQPQHF. CDR3 in DNA: TGTGCCAGCAGCGATAGCAATCAGCCCCAGCATTTT.

V and J are TRBV18 and TRBJ1-5; weak D call: TRBD1 (6 bases). The CDR3 covers 15 residues. Germline loops: CDR1 KGHSH, CDR2 LQKENI. Trimming removed 4 bases from V and 5 bases from J, with 15 bases in between. The CDR3 DNA is TGTGCCAGCTCACAGTATTGGGGGGCTGATCAGCCCCAGCATTTT. Translated, it gives CASSQYWGADQPQHF.

The chain recombines TRBV5-1 with TRBJ2-1; 9 nucleotides agree with TRBD1. This CDR3 has 16 residues. Trimming took 4 bases from V and 4 from J; bases not matched to a gene: 9. The germline gives CDR1 SGHRS, CDR2 YFSETQ. The CDR3 here is CASSAGTGKAYNEQFF. The CDR3 DNA reads TGCGCCAGCAGCGCTGGGACAGGGAAGGCTTACAATGAGCAGTTCTTC.

The gene calls are TRBV2 and TRBJ1-1; D not certain. This CDR3 comprises 14 residues. Germline CDR1 reads SNHLY; CDR2 reads FYNNEI. Trimming shortened V by 8 bases and J by 0 bases, and 13 bases separated the two germline ends. The DNA of the CDR3 is TGTGCCAGCGGGTATAGTCCTATGAACACTGAAGCTTTCTTT. Its translation: CASGYSPMNTEAFF.

The chain has TRBV7-3 and TRBJ2-7; the D is unclear. The V gene lost 1 base and the J gene lost 5 bases, with 12 bases spanning the gap. The CDR3 length is 14 residues. Germline loops: CDR1 SGHTA, CDR2 FQGTGA. CDR3 protein: CASSLSHSSNEQYF. CDR3 sequence (DNA): TGTGCCAGCAGCTTAAGTCATTCCTCGAACGAGCAGTACTTC.

The CDR3 is CATSRDGPPVEKLFF. CDR3 in DNA: TGTGCCACCAGCAGAGATGGGCCCCCGGTTGAAAAACTGTTTTTT. The chain joins TRBV15 to TRBJ1-4; D gene unclear. CDR1 and CDR2 (germline): LNHNV, YYDKDF (reference sequence). The CDR3 runs to 15 residues. Trimming pared 0 bases from V and 7 bases from J, leaving 12 bases between.

The genes are TRBV6-1 and TRBJ2-5, with D maybe TRBD1 (5 bases). This CDR3 has 13 residues. Trimming removed 2 bases at V and 5 bases at J, with 9 bases between. Per germline, CDR1 MNHNS and CDR2 SASEGT. The CDR3 nucleotides read TGTGCCAGCAGTGAATTCAGGGCTGAGACCCAGTACTTC. Translating it yields CASSEFRAETQYF.

The rearrangement joins TRBV14 to TRBJ2-5; TRBD2 agrees at 9 bases. Germline assignment: CDR1 SGHDN and CDR2 FVKESK. CDR3 length equals 14 residues. The V gene end was trimmed by 4 bases and the J gene end by 5 bases; junction bases not matched to a gene: 5. CDR3 bases: TGTGCCAGCAGCCTAGCGGGAGCCGAGGAGACCCAGTACTTC. This translates into CASSLAGAEETQYF.

This chain links TRBV6-4 with TRBJ2-1; 7 bases map to TRBD2. The V gene's germline CDR1 is MRHNA and CDR2 SNTAGT. Trimming took 2 bases from V and 4 from J; bases not matched to a gene: 8. The CDR3 is 16 amino acids. This CDR3 is CASSDEGSGPYNEQFF. Written as DNA, the CDR3 is TGTGCCAGCAGTGACGAAGGTAGCGGGCCTTACAATGAGCAGTTCTTC.

The chain joins TRBV7-6 to TRBJ1-5, with D uncertain. The CDR3 length is 13 residues. Germline V gene data show CDR1 as SGHVS and CDR2 as FNYEAQ. The V end lost 6 bases, the J end lost 6 bases, and 12 bases lay between the germline ends. This CDR3 reads CASSRDRVQPQHF. Here the CDR3 DNA reads TGTGCCAGCAGTCGCGACCGGGTTCAGCCCCAGCATTTT.

The chain couples TRBV10-2 to TRBJ2-1; 7 bases are a match to TRBD2. CDR3 length: 15 residues. Germline CDR1 and CDR2: WSHSY and SAAADI. V lost 8 bases to trimming and J lost 0 bases; unmatched junction nucleotides: 7. CDR3 residues: CASRRGRGSYNEQFF. CDR3 in DNA: TGCGCCAGCCGGCGTGGGAGGGGCTCCTACAATGAGCAGTTCTTC.

The CDR3 sequence: CASSPRLAGRTDTQYF. The CDR3 coding sequence is TGTGCCAGCAGCCCTCGACTAGCGGGGCGCACAGATACGCAGTATTTT. V usage is TRBV11-2 and J usage is TRBJ2-3; the match to TRBD2 covers 11 bases. CDR1 is SGHAT and CDR2 is FQNNGV in the germline V gene. The CDR3 totals 16 residues. The trim removed 5 bases at V and 1 base at J, leaving 5 bases unmatched.

This chain links TRBV9 with TRBJ2-3; TRBD2 might be the D (5 bases). V lost 4 bases and J 0 bases, leaving 6 bases between the germline ends. Germline V gene data show CDR1 as SGDLS and CDR2 as YYNGEE. This CDR3 contains 13 residues. The CDR3 loop is CASSRGSTDTQYF. Written as DNA, the CDR3 is TGTGCCAGCAGCCGGGGAAGCACAGATACGCAGTATTTT.

The chain carries TRBV28 and TRBJ2-3; 7 bases map to TRBD1. Germline CDR1 is MDHEN and CDR2 is SYDVKM. The junction had 8 bases not matched to a gene; V was cut back by 7 bases and J by 4 bases. The CDR3 length is 14 residues. CDR3 amino acids: CASISGQSSDTQYF. In DNA, the CDR3 is TGTGCCAGCATCTCGGGACAGAGTTCAGATACGCAGTATTTT.

This chain connects TRBV28 to TRBJ2-7; TRBD2 matches 7 bases. Germline CDR1 and CDR2: MDHEN and SYDVKM. V dropped 1 base and J dropped 1; count of bases not matched to a gene: 4. This CDR3 contains 15 residues. The CDR3: CASSLFAGVSYEQYF. CDR3 DNA sequence: TGTGCCAGCAGTTTATTCGCGGGAGTGTCCTACGAGCAGTACTTC. The full variable domain, with the rest looked up from reference TRBV28 and TRBJ2-7, is DVKVTQSSRYLVKRTGEKVFLECVQDMDHENMFWYRQDPGLGLRLIYFSYDVKMKEKGDIPEGYSVSREKKERFSLILESASTNQTSMYLCASSLFAGVSYEQYFGPGTRLTVT.

This clone was seen a single time. V gene TRBV19 combines with J gene TRBJ1-5; D is unclear. From germline, CDR1 is LNHDA and CDR2 SQIVND (reference sequence). There are 12 residues in the CDR3. Trimming cost V 7 bases and J 7 bases, with 11 bases left between them. CDR3 nucleotides: TGTGCCAGTACCGTCGGCGGGCAGCCCCAGCATTTT. This gives the protein CASTVGGQPQHF. The variable domain in full, completed from reference TRBV19 and TRBJ1-5, reads DGGITQSPKYLFRKEGQNVTLSCEQNLNHDAMYWYRQDPGQGLRLIYYSQIVNDFQKGDIAEGYSVSREKKESFPLTVTSAQKNPTAFYLCASTVGGQPQHFGDGTRLSIL.

This clone was seen a single time. This sample includes further DNA sequences coding for the same CDR3. This chain links TRBV5-1 with TRBJ2-5; 7 bases align to TRBD2. The CDR3 covers 14 residues. Germline V gene lookup returns CDR1 SGHRS and CDR2 YFSETQ. The ends lost 4 bases at V and 1 base at J; junction bases unmatched: 4. The CDR3 loop is CASSLGTIQETQYF. CDR3 DNA sequence: TGCGCCAGCAGCCTAGGGACTATCCAAGAGACCCAGTACTTC.

The chain recombines TRBV7-2 with TRBJ1-1; tentative D call: TRBD1 (6 bases). The V end was cut by 0 bases, the J end by 12 bases, with 14 bases between. Germline assignment: CDR1 SGHTA and CDR2 FQGNSA. The CDR3 runs to 13 residues. CDR3 nucleotide sequence: TGTGCCAGCAGCTTAGCGGGGGGCGCATCGCCTTTCTTT. It specifies CASSLAGGASPFF.

This clone was detected only once. This chain connects TRBV11-2 to TRBJ2-1, with no clear D. CDR1 is SGHAT, CDR2 FQNNGV, per germline. The CDR3 runs 16 residues. The V end lost 5 bases, the J end lost 8 bases, and 22 bases lay between the germline ends. The chain's CDR3 is CASSRALVPGVYEQFF. Written as DNA, the CDR3 is TGTGCCAGCAGCCGGGCGTTAGTACCTGGGGTGTATGAGCAGTTCTTC.

The V call is TRBV5-1, the J call TRBJ2-1; 7 bases line up with TRBD1. The CDR3 runs 14 residues. With 3 bases clipped from V and 6 bases from J, the junction kept 6 bases outside the gene matches. Germline V gene data show CDR1 as SGHRS and CDR2 as YFSETQ. The CDR3: CASSSGQDFNEQFF. CDR3 nucleotides: TGCGCCAGCAGCTCTGGACAGGACTTCAATGAGCAGTTCTTC.

The DNA of the CDR3 is TGCGCCAGCAGCCCGGGACTAGCCGACTCGAGAGACGAGCAGTACTTC. Residues: CASSPGLADSRDEQYF. The chain links TRBV5-1 to TRBJ2-7; TRBD2 matches at 9 bases. Per germline, CDR1 SGHRS and CDR2 YFSETQ. The trim removed 4 bases at V and 5 bases at J, leaving 13 bases unmatched. This CDR3 has 16 amino acids.

This chain joins TRBV5-4 and TRBJ1-2, with 8 bases that match TRBD1. The J segment lost 6 bases and the V segment lost 0 bases, leaving 7 bases of the junction unmatched. In germline, CDR1 is SGHNT, CDR2 YYREEE (reference sequence). The CDR3 totals 15 residues. The CDR3 sequence: CASSLGATGENGYTF. In nucleotides, the CDR3 is TGTGCCAGCAGCTTGGGAGCGACAGGGGAAAATGGCTACACCTTC.

V gene TRBV5-4 combines with J gene TRBJ2-7; the match to TRBD1 covers 7 bases. Losses at the gene ends were 5 bases for V and 5 bases for J; bases not matched to a gene: 7. The germline V gene has CDR1 SGHNT and CDR2 YYREEE (reference sequence). CDR3 length: 13 amino acids. The chain's CDR3 is CASRPQGWDEQYF. The CDR3 coding sequence is TGTGCCAGCAGACCACAGGGGTGGGACGAGCAGTACTTC.

This sequence joins TRBV11-2 and TRBJ2-3, with TRBD1 matching over 9 bases. Germline CDR1 SGHAT, CDR2 FQNNGV. The length of the CDR3 is 18 residues. Trimming removed 3 bases from V and 0 bases from J; junction bases left unmatched: 10. CDR3 bases: TGTGCCAGCAGCTTGGGAATCGCCGGGACAGGGAGCACAGATACGCAGTATTTT. This gives the protein CASSLGIAGTGSTDTQYF.

The V gene is TRBV30, the J gene TRBJ1-2, with a weak D call TRBD1 (5 bases). V was pared by 6 bases and J by 4 bases, with 18 bases between. The CDR3 sequence is 14 residues long. The germline V gene has CDR1 GTSNPN and CDR2 SVGIG (reference sequence). The CDR3 region is CACAARGGSYGYTF. The CDR3 DNA reads as TGTGCCTGTGCTGCCCGCGGGGGATCCTATGGCTACACCTTC.

The rearrangement links TRBV6-4 to TRBJ1-1; the D is unclear. V was shortened by 0 bases and J by 7 bases, with 6 bases between the two germline ends. Germline CDR1 is MRHNA and CDR2 is SNTAGT. The CDR3 extends over 12 amino acids. The CDR3 region has the DNA TGTGCCAGCAGTGACTCTGTCGGTGAAGCTTTCTTT. Translated, it gives CASSDSVGEAFF.